This is a list of T cell receptor beta chains from one sample in a study of cytomegalovirus exposure and HLA in healthy donors. Clones were sequenced by immunoSEQ multiplex PCR, and TCRdb holds only the in-frame ones, with some missing. The sample includes some 170,000 clones, roughly 86% of them seen just once. What was sequenced was PBMCs. All receptors derive from a man younger than 35 in good health and CMV-seropositive. Each CDR3 is given with its conserved first and last residue.

CDR3aa,j_gene,v_gene
CASSQGGNYEQYF,TRBJ2-7,TRBV4-1
CASSPGQQEQFF,TRBJ2-1,TRBV9
CASSASAGQGPEKLFF,TRBJ1-4,TRBV4-2
CASSEGLATDTQYF,TRBJ2-3,TRBV6-1
CASSLVGGVAKNIQYF,TRBJ2-4,TRBV5-1
CASSSSLGAASTDTQYF,TRBJ2-3,TRBV28
CASSITSGITDTQYF,TRBJ2-3,TRBV19
CASSQFISGKAYEQYF,TRBJ2-7,TRBV14
CSVEVTAAPGQGVYEQYF,TRBJ2-7,TRBV29-1
CASFPGTGGQPQHF,TRBJ1-5,TRBV6-1
CASSPNSGLNTGELFF,TRBJ2-2,TRBV18
CASSYSGGAADTQYF,TRBJ2-3,TRBV6-6
CASSHPSGGTHTEAFF,TRBJ1-1,TRBV4-2
CASSKGTGVETQYF,TRBJ2-5,TRBV2
CASRKTEGDGDSGNTIYF,TRBJ1-3,TRBV9
CASSSYQLAGGNEQFF,TRBJ2-1,TRBV7-9
CASKPGTDRYNEQFF,TRBJ2-1,TRBV7-2
CASSLVLGGGYGYTF,TRBJ1-2,TRBV7-2
CASSLSIGDSSYNEQFF,TRBJ2-1,TRBV27
CASSLVSQLGEQFF,TRBJ2-1,TRBV5-1
CASSTGTGLQPQHF,TRBJ1-5,TRBV7-9
CSALSPGGGDTQYF,TRBJ2-3,TRBV29-1
CASSRLAEQYF,TRBJ2-7,TRBV11-2
CASRITGDGDSTEAFF,TRBJ1-1,TRBV5-6
CASSIGTSGAPWETQYF,TRBJ2-5,TRBV28
CATSRRTGPAYGYTF,TRBJ1-2,TRBV15
CASSLRTGGKETQYF,TRBJ2-5,TRBV27
CSAQNYEQYF,TRBJ2-7,TRBV20-1
CASSAGFSGNTIYF,TRBJ1-3,TRBV5-1
CASSPATGEAFF,TRBJ1-1,TRBV18
CASSGGGSSEQYF,TRBJ2-7,TRBV2
CSVRTENTGELFF,TRBJ2-2,TRBV29-1
CASSPDRGSYNEQFF,TRBJ2-1,TRBV7-3
CASSQDQGRGGGETQYF,TRBJ2-5,TRBV4-2
CASSPFQGGTHYEQYF,TRBJ2-7,TRBV7-9
CASSPGGLSSYEQYF,TRBJ2-7,TRBV27
CAISEKRERLEQYF,TRBJ2-7,TRBV10-3
CSVTNRENYVEQYF,TRBJ2-7,TRBV29-1
CASSLGGRNEQYF,TRBJ2-7,TRBV4-2
CASSSRGDEQYF,TRBJ2-7,TRBV5-1
CASGDRDYEQYF,TRBJ2-7,TRBV28
CSVEMRQGNEAFF,TRBJ1-1,TRBV29-1
CASSSGTGDGGELFF,TRBJ2-2,TRBV6-5
CASSYRSTGDTQYF,TRBJ2-3,TRBV6-5
CASSPLGVTDTQYF,TRBJ2-3,TRBV4-3